The next 13 T cell receptor beta chains were all read from a single sample in a study of T cells in localized non-small cell lung cancer. Clones were read by immunoSEQ multiplex PCR, and TCRdb kept only the in-frame ones, dropping some. Of 7,500 to 10,000 clones in the sample, around 42% were seen once. The material was lymph node tissue, obtained before any cancer treatment. The receptors derive from a woman aged 35 to 75 with stage I lung adenocarcinoma.

The chain recombines TRBV18 with TRBJ2-6; the D is unclear. The ends were cut back, 6 bases at V and 1 base at J, with 7 bases in the middle. CDR3 size: 14 residues. Germline V CDR1 and CDR2: KGHSH, LQKENI. The CDR3 here is CASSPESGANVLTF. DNA for the CDR3: TGTGCCAGCTCCCCGGAGTCTGGGGCCAACGTCCTGACTTTC.

This clone appeared once. The chain joins TRBV11-3 to TRBJ2-1, with D perhaps matching TRBD1 (6 bases). The CDR3 runs 17 residues. Germline CDR1 SGHNT, CDR2 YENEEA. The V gene lost 1 base and the J gene lost 3 bases, with 16 bases spanning the gap. CDR3 coding DNA: TGTGCCAGCAGCTTAGGGGGATTTGGGGGCCGCTACAATGAGCAGTTCTTC. Protein sequence: CASSLGGFGGRYNEQFF. The whole variable domain, filled in from reference TRBV11-3 and TRBJ2-1, reads EAGVVQSPRYKIIEKKQPVAFWCNPISGHNTLYWYLQNLGQGPELLIRYENEEAVDDSQLPKDRFSAERLKGVDSTLKIQPAELGDSAVYLCASSLGGFGGRYNEQFFGPGTRLTVL.

The chain has TRBV9 and TRBJ1-2; TRBD1 is a possible D gene (5 bases). The V end lost 3 bases, the J end lost 7 bases, and 16 bases lay between the germline ends. Germline CDR1 SGDLS, CDR2 YYNGEE. The CDR3 totals 14 residues. DNA of the CDR3: TGTGCCAGCAGCGGGGGGACTAAGGCCCCTGGCTACACCTTC. It translates to CASSGGTKAPGYTF.

The chain links TRBV29-1 to TRBJ1-2; TRBD1 matches 10 bases. The CDR3 runs 14 residues. V lost 5 bases to trimming and J lost 4 bases; unmatched junction nucleotides: 7. Per germline, CDR1 SQVTM and CDR2 ANQGSEA. The CDR3 nucleotides are TGCAGCGTTCTGACAGGGGGCATGGCCTATGGCTACACCTTC. This gives the protein CSVLTGGMAYGYTF. The variable domain in full, completed from reference TRBV29-1 and TRBJ1-2, reads SAVISQKPSRDICQRGTSLTIQCQVDSQVTMMFWYRQQPGQSLTLIATANQGSEATYESGFVIDKFPISRPNLTFSTLTVSNMSPEDSSIYLCSVLTGGMAYGYTFGSGTRLTVV.

The chain carries TRBV5-1 and TRBJ2-2; D gene uncertain. V was clipped by 4 bases and J by 6 bases, with 13 bases between them. This CDR3 contains 14 residues. The germline V gene has CDR1 SGHRS and CDR2 YFSETQ. The CDR3, as DNA: TGCGCCAGCAGCCAAGATGAGGATTCCGGGGAGCTGTTTTTT. Encoded protein: CASSQDEDSGELFF.

The chain carries TRBV28 and TRBJ2-4; D gene uncertain. V lost 8 bases, J lost 7 bases, and 12 bases lay in between. This CDR3 region has 12 residues. Germline loops: CDR1 MDHEN, CDR2 SYDVKM. CDR3 loop: CASRGWTNIQYF. The CDR3 region has the DNA TGTGCCAGCCGTGGCTGGACCAACATTCAGTACTTC.

The chain recombines TRBV30 with TRBJ1-6; D remains ambiguous. V lost 0 bases to trimming and J lost 10 bases, with 16 bases between them. Germline CDR1 and CDR2: GTSNPN and SVGIG (reference sequence). This CDR3 spans 15 amino acids. In nucleotides, the CDR3 is TGTGCCTGGAGTGTATATAGCCCTTTCCCATCACCCCTCCACTTT. It specifies CAWSVYSPFPSPLHF. The full variable domain, with the rest looked up from reference TRBV30 and TRBJ1-6, is SQTIHQWPATLVQPVGSPLSLECTVEGTSNPNLYWYRQAAGRGLQLLFYSVGIGQISSEVPQNLSASRPQDRQFILSSKKLLLSDSGFYLCAWSVYSPFPSPLHFGNGTRLTVT.

In its sample, this clone was seen a few times. This chain links TRBV27 with TRBJ2-3, with D possibly called TRBD1 or TRBD2 (5 bases each). The V end lost 3 bases, the J end lost 2 bases, and 12 bases lay between the germline ends. Germline lookup yields CDR1 MNHEY and CDR2 SMNVEV (reference sequence). This CDR3 contains 15 residues. Written as DNA, the CDR3 is TGTGCCAGCAGTTTGTTGGGACCAAACACAGATACGCAGTATTTT. Translated, it gives CASSLLGPNTDTQYF.

The chain uses TRBV9 and TRBJ1-1; D is unresolved. Germline-derived CDR1 and CDR2 are SGDLS and YYNGEE. Trimming left V 0 bases short and J 4 bases short, with 7 bases between. This CDR3 spans 13 amino acids. CDR3 in amino acids: CASSVGTGTEAFF. The CDR3 bases are TGTGCCAGCAGCGTAGGCACTGGCACTGAAGCTTTCTTT.

V gene TRBV14 combines with J gene TRBJ1-2, with unresolved D. The germline V and J ends were trimmed by 1 base and 8 bases, with 11 bases remaining between them. From germline, CDR1 is SGHDN and CDR2 FVKESK. The CDR3 totals 13 residues. The CDR3 nucleotides read TGTGCCAGCAGCCAAGGGGGTTATGGAGGCTACACCTTC. Amino acids: CASSQGGYGGYTF. Full variable domain (rest looked up from reference TRBV14 and TRBJ1-2): EAGVTQFPSHSVIEKGQTVTLRCDPISGHDNLYWYRRVMGKEIKFLLHFVKESKQDESGMPNNRFLAERTGGTYSTLKVQPAELEDSGVYFCASSQGGYGGYTFGSGTRLTVV.

The chain links TRBV5-1 to TRBJ1-4; tentative D call: TRBD1 (5 bases). Trimming left V 0 bases short and J 4 bases short, with 13 bases between. Germline V gene sequence: CDR1 SGHRS, CDR2 YFSETQ. The CDR3 is made up of 16 amino acids. CDR3 amino acids: CASSLALGGYNEKLFF. As DNA, the CDR3 is TGCGCCAGCAGCTTGGCCTTGGGGGGATATAATGAAAAACTGTTTTTT.

The rearrangement links TRBV6-8 to TRBJ1-6; no clear D. Trimming left V 4 bases short and J 9 bases short, with 10 bases between. CDR1 and CDR2 (germline): MNHGY, SAAAGT. The CDR3 sequence is 13 residues long. As DNA, the CDR3 is TGTGCCAGCAGTTTGGCCGGTGTTTCACCCCTCCACTTT. It encodes CASSLAGVSPLHF.

V is TRBV9 and J is TRBJ1-6; D gene unclear. The V and J ends lost 0 bases and 4 bases respectively, with 5 bases between them. Germline CDR1 SGDLS, CDR2 YYNGEE. The length of the CDR3 is 14 residues. The CDR3 DNA follows: TGTGCCAGCAGCGTAGAGGGATATAATTCACCCCTCCACTTT. Its translation: CASSVEGYNSPLHF.